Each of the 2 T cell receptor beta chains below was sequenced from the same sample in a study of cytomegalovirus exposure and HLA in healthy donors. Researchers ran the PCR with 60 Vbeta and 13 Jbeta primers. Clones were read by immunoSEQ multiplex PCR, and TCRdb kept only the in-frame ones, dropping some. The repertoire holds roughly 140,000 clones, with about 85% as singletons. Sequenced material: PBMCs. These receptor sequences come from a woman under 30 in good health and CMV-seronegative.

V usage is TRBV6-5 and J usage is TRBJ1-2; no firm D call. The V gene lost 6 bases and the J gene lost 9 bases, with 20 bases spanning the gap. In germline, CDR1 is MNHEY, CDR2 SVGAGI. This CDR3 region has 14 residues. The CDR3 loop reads CASRSPASARRYTF. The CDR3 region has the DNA TGTGCCAGCAGGTCCCCCGCGAGTGCTAGGCGCTACACCTTC.

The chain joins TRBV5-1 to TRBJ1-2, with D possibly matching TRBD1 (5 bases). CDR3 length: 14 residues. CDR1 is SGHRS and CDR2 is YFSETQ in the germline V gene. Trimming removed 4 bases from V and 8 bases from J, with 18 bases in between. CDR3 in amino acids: CASSLQGGFDGYTF. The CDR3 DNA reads TGCGCCAGCAGCCTCCAGGGAGGGTTTGACGGCTACACCTTC.